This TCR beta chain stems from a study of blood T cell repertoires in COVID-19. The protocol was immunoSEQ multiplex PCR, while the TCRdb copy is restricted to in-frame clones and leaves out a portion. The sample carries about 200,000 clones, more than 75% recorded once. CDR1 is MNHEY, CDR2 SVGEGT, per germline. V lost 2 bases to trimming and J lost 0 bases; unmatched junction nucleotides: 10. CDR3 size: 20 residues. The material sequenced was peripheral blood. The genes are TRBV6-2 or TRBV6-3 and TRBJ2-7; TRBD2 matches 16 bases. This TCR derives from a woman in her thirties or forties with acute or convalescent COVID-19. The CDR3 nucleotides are TGTGCCAGCAGTTACCCCTTCACGGGACTAGCGGGAGGGTACTCCTACGAGCAGTACTTC. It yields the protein CASSYPFTGLAGGYSYEQYF.